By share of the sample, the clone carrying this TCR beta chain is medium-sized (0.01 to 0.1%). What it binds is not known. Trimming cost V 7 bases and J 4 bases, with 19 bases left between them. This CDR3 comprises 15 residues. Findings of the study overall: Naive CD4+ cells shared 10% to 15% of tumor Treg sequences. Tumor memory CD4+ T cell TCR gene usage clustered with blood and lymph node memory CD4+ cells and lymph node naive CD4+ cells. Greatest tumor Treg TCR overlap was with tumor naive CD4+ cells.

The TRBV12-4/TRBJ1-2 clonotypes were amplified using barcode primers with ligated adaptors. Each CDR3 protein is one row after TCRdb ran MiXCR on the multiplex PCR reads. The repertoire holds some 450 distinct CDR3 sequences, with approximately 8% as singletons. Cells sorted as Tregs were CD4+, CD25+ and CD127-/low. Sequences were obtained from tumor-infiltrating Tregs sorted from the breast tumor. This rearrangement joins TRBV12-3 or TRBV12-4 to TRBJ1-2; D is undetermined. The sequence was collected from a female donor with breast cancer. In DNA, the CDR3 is TGTGCCAGCAAGGACCCATCGATGACAATCTATGGCTACACCTTC. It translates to CASKDPSMTIYGYTF.